What follows are 19 T cell receptor beta chains derived from one specimen sequenced in a study of T cell responses to AZD1222 COVID-19 vaccine. Data came from immunoSEQ multiplex PCR; TCRdb stores just in-frame clones and leaves some out. The sample lists roughly 120,000 clones; about nine tenths were seen once. Sequenced material: peripheral blood, taken on day 0 of AZD1222 vaccination. These receptors were taken from an adult in good health.

The rearrangement links TRBV9 to TRBJ1-5, with D possibly matching TRBD1 (6 bases). CDR1 and CDR2 (germline): SGDLS, YYNGEE. The CDR3 is 15 residues long. V lost 4 bases, J lost 4 bases, and 15 bases lay in between. CDR3 protein: CASSSRGQSNQPQHF. Here the CDR3 DNA reads TGTGCCAGCAGCAGTAGAGGACAGTCAAATCAGCCCCAGCATTTT.

In this sample, this clone turned up once. This rearrangement joins TRBV7-9 to TRBJ1-1; no firm D call. The CDR3 covers 12 residues. Germline V lookup: CDR1 SEHNR, CDR2 FQNEAQ (reference sequence). Trimming removed 2 bases from V and 6 bases from J, with 7 bases in between. In nucleotides, the CDR3 is TGTGCCAGCAGCTTACGGACTTCTGAAGCTTTCTTT. It encodes CASSLRTSEAFF.

This sequence joins TRBV5-5 and TRBJ1-2; D gene unclear. This CDR3 comprises 13 residues. CDR1 and CDR2 from the germline V gene are SGHKS and YYEKEE (reference sequence). Trimming removed 4 bases from V and 3 bases from J, with 10 bases in between. DNA of the CDR3: TGTGCCAGCAGCCCGGCGGGTGACTATGGCTACACCTTC. As protein: CASSPAGDYGYTF.

The CDR3 nucleotides are TGTGCCAGCTCACCCCTGGGACTTGCCTACGAGCAGTACTTC. Its protein is CASSPLGLAYEQYF. The rearrangement links TRBV18 to TRBJ2-7, with a tentative D call TRBD2 (6 bases). This CDR3 is built from 14 residues. V lost 3 bases to trimming and J lost 2 bases, with 11 bases between them. The germline CDR1 and CDR2 sequences are KGHSH and LQKENI.

The V call is TRBV10-3, the J call TRBJ2-5, with 7 bases that match TRBD1. The germline gives CDR1 ENHRY, CDR2 SYGVKD. This CDR3 is built from 15 residues. J was trimmed by 3 bases and V by 0 bases; bases with no gene match: 4. CDR3 loop: CAISESVGTEETQYF. As DNA, the CDR3 is TGTGCCATCAGTGAGTCTGTTGGGACAGAAGAGACCCAGTACTTC.

The gene calls are TRBV6-6 and TRBJ2-1; D is unclear. The length of the CDR3 is 14 residues. With 4 bases removed from V and 3 bases from J, the gap between germline ends came to 10 bases. CDR1 MNHNY and CDR2 SVGAGI come from the germline V gene (reference sequence). The chain's CDR3 is CASSSRAGYNEQFF. Written as DNA, the CDR3 is TGTGCCAGCAGTTCCCGGGCAGGCTACAATGAGCAGTTCTTC.

The genes are TRBV6-6 and TRBJ2-2, with D possibly TRBD2 on 5 matching bases. V lost 6 bases and J lost 6, with 8 bases in between. The CDR3 totals 12 residues. Germline V gene data show CDR1 as MNHNY and CDR2 as SVGAGI (reference sequence). The CDR3 DNA sequence: TGTGCCAGCAGATTGGAGGCCGGGGAGCTGTTTTTT. Translated: CASRLEAGELFF.

V gene TRBV11-2 combines with J gene TRBJ1-2; tentatively, D is TRBD1 (5 bases). Trimming took 5 bases from V and 7 from J, leaving 8 bases between them. The germline V gene has CDR1 SGHAT and CDR2 FQNNGV. There are 11 residues in the CDR3. DNA for the CDR3: TGTGCCAGCAGCCAGGGCAGTGGCTACACCTTC. Its protein product is CASSQGSGYTF.

The chain carries TRBV9 and TRBJ2-1; 9 bases agree with TRBD2. CDR3 length: 15 amino acids. CDR1 is SGDLS, CDR2 YYNGEE, per germline. V gave up 3 bases and J gave up 8 bases; unmatched junction bases: 9. As DNA, the CDR3 is TGTGCCAGCAGCGAAGACAGCGGGAGGTTCTATGAGCAGTTCTTC. Its protein product is CASSEDSGRFYEQFF.

The V and J genes are TRBV5-4 and TRBJ2-2; 12 bases match TRBD1. This CDR3 is built from 16 residues. V was pared by 5 bases and J by 6 bases, with 8 bases of the junction left unmatched. Germline values: CDR1 SGHNT, CDR2 YYREEE (reference sequence). CDR3 DNA: TGTGCCAGCAGTCGTGGGGGGACAGGGGGCCCCGGGGAGCTGTTTTTT. It translates to CASSRGGTGGPGELFF. Combining the CDR3 with reference TRBV5-4 and TRBJ2-2 gives the whole variable domain ETGVTQSPTHLIKTRGQQVTLRCSSQSGHNTVSWYQQALGQGPQFIFQYYREEENGRGNFPPRFSGLQFPNYSSELNVNALELDDSALYLCASSRGGTGGPGELFFGEGSRLTVL.

The chain joins TRBV19 to TRBJ2-2, with TRBD2 matching over 8 bases. The V gene's germline CDR1 is LNHDA and CDR2 SQIVND (reference sequence). This CDR3 spans 16 amino acids. V shed 1 base, J shed 1 base, and the junction held 2 bases outside the gene matches. The CDR3 here is CASSIVLAGNTGELFF. CDR3 bases: TGTGCCAGTAGTATAGTCCTAGCGGGGAACACCGGGGAGCTGTTTTTT.

The V call is TRBV30, the J call TRBJ1-1, with D possibly matching TRBD1 (5 bases). CDR1 and CDR2 from the germline V gene are GTSNPN and SVGIG (reference sequence). V lost 4 bases and J 1 base, leaving 10 bases between the germline ends. This CDR3 region has 13 residues. CDR3 bases: TGTGCCTGGATCAAGGGGCCGAACACTGAAGCTTTCTTT. Translated: CAWIKGPNTEAFF.

J is TRBJ1-6 and V is TRBV28, with TRBD1 identical over 8 bases. The V gene end was trimmed by 6 bases and the J gene end by 6 bases; junction bases not matched to a gene: 7. The CDR3 totals 15 residues. Per the germline V gene, CDR1 is MDHEN and CDR2 is SYDVKM. The CDR3 DNA sequence: TGTGCCAGCAGACCCTGGACAGGGTTTAATTCACCCCTCCACTTT. Its protein is CASRPWTGFNSPLHF. The entire variable domain, with the rest obtained from reference TRBV28 and TRBJ1-6, is as follows: DVKVTQSSRYLVKRTGEKVFLECVQDMDHENMFWYRQDPGLGLRLIYFSYDVKMKEKGDIPEGYSVSREKKERFSLILESASTNQTSMYLCASRPWTGFNSPLHFGNGTRLTVT.

This clone is a singleton in its sample. The CDR3 DNA reads as TGTGCCACCGGAGTCAGGCAGCCCCAGCATTTT. Translation gives CATGVRQPQHF. The rearrangement uses TRBV6-1 and TRBJ1-5, with D unclear. Germline assignment: CDR1 MNHNS and CDR2 SASEGT. V gave up 10 bases and J gave up 7 bases, with 11 bases separating them. The CDR3 is made up of 11 amino acids.

Comments on this clone: At one end the junction does not follow the germline gene, possibly because of a read error. The chain joins TRBV11-2 to TRBJ1-1; D is unclear. CDR1 and CDR2 from the germline V gene are SGHAT and FQNNGV. This CDR3 has 15 amino acids. CDR3 amino acids: CASCLGHRGGTEAFF. Here the CDR3 DNA reads TGTGCCAGCTGCTTGGGCCACAGAGGCGGCACTGAAGCTTTCTTT. The variable domain in full, with the rest retrieved from reference TRBV11-2 and TRBJ1-1, is EAGVAQSPRYKIIEKRQSVAFWCNPISGHATLYWYQQILGQGPKLLIQFQNNGVVDDSQLPKDRFSAERLKGVDSTLKIQPAKLEDSAVYLCASCLGHRGGTEAFFGQGTRLTVV.

The rearrangement joins TRBV18 to TRBJ1-4, with 9 bases aligning to TRBD1. The germline V gene encodes CDR1 KGHSH and CDR2 LQKENI. Unmatched junction bases numbered 7, after V lost 5 bases and J lost 6 bases. The CDR3 consists of 15 residues. The CDR3 reads CASSDRDRADEKLFF. The CDR3 DNA follows: TGTGCCAGCTCAGACCGGGACAGGGCGGATGAAAAACTGTTTTTT. The variable domain in full, with the rest retrieved from reference TRBV18 and TRBJ1-4, is NAGVMQNPRHLVRRRGQEARLRCSPMKGHSHVYWYRQLPEEGLKFMVYLQKENIIDESGMPKERFSAEFPKEGPSILRIQQVVRGDSAAYFCASSDRDRADEKLFFGSGTQLSVL.

The gene calls are TRBV5-4 and TRBJ2-5, with D hard to call. V gave up 0 bases and J gave up 1 base, with 7 bases separating them. Germline CDR1 reads SGHNT; CDR2 reads YYREEE (reference sequence). The CDR3 has 14 amino acids. The CDR3 spells CASSLVHGQETQYF. CDR3 bases: TGTGCCAGCAGCTTGGTTCATGGCCAAGAGACCCAGTACTTC.

This clone was detected only a few times. The rearrangement links TRBV7-9 to TRBJ1-2; D is undetermined. The germline CDR1 and CDR2 sequences are SEHNR and FQNEAQ (reference sequence). The CDR3 extends over 13 amino acids. The ends were cut back, 5 bases at V and 8 bases at J, with 15 bases in the middle. CDR3 sequence reads: CASSLHIGYGYTF. The DNA for the CDR3 is TGTGCCAGCAGCCTTCACATTGGGTACGGCTACACCTTC.

There are a few counts of this clone. The V gene is TRBV7-8, the J gene TRBJ1-5; unclear D gene. V was cut by 0 bases and J by 2 bases, with 14 bases left in between. Germline CDR1 is SGHVS and CDR2 is FQNEAQ. This CDR3 has 17 amino acids. CDR3 region: CASSLASGSGGNQPQHF. The CDR3 bases are TGTGCCAGCAGCTTAGCATCCGGGAGCGGCGGCAATCAGCCCCAGCATTTT.